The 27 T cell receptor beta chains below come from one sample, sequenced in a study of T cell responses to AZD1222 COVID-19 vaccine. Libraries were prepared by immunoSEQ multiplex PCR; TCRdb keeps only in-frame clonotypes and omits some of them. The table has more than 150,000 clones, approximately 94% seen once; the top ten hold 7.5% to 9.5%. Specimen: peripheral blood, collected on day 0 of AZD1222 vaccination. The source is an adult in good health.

The CDR3 sequence is CASSQGWGAGNTIYF. The CDR3 region has the DNA TGCGCCAGCAGCCAAGGGTGGGGGGCCGGAAACACCATATATTTT. The V gene is TRBV4-3, the J gene TRBJ1-3; D may be TRBD1 (6 bases). Germline V gene data show CDR1 as LGHNA and CDR2 as YSLEER. This CDR3 has 15 amino acids. V was trimmed by 1 base and J by 4 bases, leaving 11 bases between them.

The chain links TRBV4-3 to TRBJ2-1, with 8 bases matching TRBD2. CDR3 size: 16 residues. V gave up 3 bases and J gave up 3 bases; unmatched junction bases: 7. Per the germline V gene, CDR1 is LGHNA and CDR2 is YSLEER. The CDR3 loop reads CASSHETGTSYNEQFF. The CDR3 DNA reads TGCGCCAGCAGCCACGAAACCGGGACTAGCTACAATGAGCAGTTCTTC.

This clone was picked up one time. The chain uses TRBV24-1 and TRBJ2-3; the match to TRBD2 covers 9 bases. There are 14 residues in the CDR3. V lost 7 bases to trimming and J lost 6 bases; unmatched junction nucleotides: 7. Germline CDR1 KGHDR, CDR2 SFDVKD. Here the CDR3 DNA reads TGTGCCACCAGCCTAGCGGGAAGTGGGGATACGCAGTATTTT. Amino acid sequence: CATSLAGSGDTQYF.

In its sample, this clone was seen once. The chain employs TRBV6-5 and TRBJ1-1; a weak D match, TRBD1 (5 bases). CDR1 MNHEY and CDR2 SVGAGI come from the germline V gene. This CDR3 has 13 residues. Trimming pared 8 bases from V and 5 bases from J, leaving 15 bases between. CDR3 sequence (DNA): TGTGCCAGCGCACAGGCCCAGGGAACTGAAGCTTTCTTT. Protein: CASAQAQGTEAFF.

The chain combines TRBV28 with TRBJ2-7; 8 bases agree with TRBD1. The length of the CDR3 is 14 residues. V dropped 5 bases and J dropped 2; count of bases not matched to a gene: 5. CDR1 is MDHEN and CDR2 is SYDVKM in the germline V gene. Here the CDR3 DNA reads TGTGCCAGCAGTAGACAGGGGATCGCCTACGAGCAGTACTTC. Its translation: CASSRQGIAYEQYF.

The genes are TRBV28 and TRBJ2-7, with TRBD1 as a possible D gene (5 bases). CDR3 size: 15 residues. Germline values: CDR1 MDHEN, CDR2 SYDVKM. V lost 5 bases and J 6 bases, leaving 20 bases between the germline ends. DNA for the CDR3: TGTGCCAGCAGTCAACCGCTCGACAGACACGTCGAGCAGTACTTC. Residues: CASSQPLDRHVEQYF.

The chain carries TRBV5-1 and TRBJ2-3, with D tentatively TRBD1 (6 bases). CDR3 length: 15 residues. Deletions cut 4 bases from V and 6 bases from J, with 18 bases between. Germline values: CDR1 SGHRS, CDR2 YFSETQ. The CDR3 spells CASSPHPGTKDTQYF. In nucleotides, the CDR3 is TGCGCCAGCAGCCCCCATCCGGGGACAAAGGATACGCAGTATTTT.

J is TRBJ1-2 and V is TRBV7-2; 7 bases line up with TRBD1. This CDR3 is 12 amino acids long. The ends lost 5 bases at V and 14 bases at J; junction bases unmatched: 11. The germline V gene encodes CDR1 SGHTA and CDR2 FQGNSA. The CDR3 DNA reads TGTGCCAGCAGCACGGGGACAGCGACGAGGACCTTC. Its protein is CASSTGTATRTF.

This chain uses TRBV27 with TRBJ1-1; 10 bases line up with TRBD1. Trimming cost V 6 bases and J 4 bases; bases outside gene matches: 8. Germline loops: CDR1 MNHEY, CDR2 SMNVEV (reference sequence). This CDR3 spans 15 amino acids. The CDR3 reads CASRPGQGRATEAFF. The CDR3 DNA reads TGTGCCAGCAGGCCGGGACAGGGGCGGGCCACTGAAGCTTTCTTT.

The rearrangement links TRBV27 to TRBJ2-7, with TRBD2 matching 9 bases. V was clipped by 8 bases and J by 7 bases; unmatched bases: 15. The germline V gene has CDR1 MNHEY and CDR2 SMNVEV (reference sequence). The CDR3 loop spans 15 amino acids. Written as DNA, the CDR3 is TGTGCCAGCGCAATTTGGCGGGGGGGAGCAAGGGAGCAGTACTTC. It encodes CASAIWRGGAREQYF.

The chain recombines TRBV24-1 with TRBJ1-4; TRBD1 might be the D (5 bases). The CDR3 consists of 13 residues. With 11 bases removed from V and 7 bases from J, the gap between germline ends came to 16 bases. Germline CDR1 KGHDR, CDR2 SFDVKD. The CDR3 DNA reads TGTGCCATTTCAAGGGGCATCGGTGAAAAACTGTTTTTT. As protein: CAISRGIGEKLFF.

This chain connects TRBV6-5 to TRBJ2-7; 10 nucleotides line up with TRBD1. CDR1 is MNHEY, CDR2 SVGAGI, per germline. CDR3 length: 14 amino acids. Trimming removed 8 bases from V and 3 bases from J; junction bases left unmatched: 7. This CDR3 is CASLRDRGGYEQYF. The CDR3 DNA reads TGTGCCAGCCTCCGGGACAGGGGCGGCTACGAGCAGTACTTC.

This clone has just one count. CDR3 sequence (DNA): TGCGCCAGCAGCTTGAAAGGGTTTGCCTACGAGCAGTACTTC. Translation gives CASSLKGFAYEQYF. The chain couples TRBV5-1 to TRBJ2-7, with unresolved D. Germline loops: CDR1 SGHRS, CDR2 YFSETQ. V lost 1 base to trimming and J lost 2 bases, with 10 bases between them. The CDR3 contains 14 residues.

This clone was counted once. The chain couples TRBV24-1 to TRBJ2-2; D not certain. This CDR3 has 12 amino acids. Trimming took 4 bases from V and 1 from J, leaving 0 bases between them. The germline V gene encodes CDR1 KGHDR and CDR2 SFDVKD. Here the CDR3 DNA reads TGTGCCACCAGTGAGAACACCGGGGAGCTGTTTTTT. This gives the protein CATSENTGELFF.

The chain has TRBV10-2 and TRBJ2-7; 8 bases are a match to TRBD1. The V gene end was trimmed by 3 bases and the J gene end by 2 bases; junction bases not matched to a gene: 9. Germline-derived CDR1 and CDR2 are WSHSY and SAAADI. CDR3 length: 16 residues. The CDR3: CASSDLRTGRAYEQYF. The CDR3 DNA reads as TGCGCCAGCAGTGACCTGCGGACAGGGAGAGCCTACGAGCAGTACTTC.

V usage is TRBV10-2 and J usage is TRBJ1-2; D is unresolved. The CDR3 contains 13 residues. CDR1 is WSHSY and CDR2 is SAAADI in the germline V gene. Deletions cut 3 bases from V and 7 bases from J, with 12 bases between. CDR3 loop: CASSEGLAFGYTF. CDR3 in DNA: TGCGCCAGCAGTGAAGGACTGGCGTTTGGCTACACCTTC.

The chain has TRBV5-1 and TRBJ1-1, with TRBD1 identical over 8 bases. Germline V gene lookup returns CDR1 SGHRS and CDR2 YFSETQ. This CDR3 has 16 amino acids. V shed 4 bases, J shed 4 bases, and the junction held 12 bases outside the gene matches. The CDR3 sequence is CASSPIPGQVGTEAFF. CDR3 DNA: TGCGCCAGCAGCCCAATCCCGGGACAGGTAGGCACTGAAGCTTTCTTT.

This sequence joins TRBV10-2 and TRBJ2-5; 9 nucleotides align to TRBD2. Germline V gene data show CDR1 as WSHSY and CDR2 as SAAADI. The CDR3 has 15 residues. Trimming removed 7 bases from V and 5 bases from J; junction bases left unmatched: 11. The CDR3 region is CASNPISGSGETQYF. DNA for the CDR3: TGCGCCAGCAACCCTATTAGCGGGAGTGGTGAGACCCAGTACTTC.

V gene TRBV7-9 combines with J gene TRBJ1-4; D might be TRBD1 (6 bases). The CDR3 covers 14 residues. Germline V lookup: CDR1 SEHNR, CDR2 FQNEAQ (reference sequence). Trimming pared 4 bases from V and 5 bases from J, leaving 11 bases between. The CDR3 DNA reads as TGTGCCAGCAGCTCGGACAGCAAAAATGAAAAACTGTTTTTT. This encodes CASSSDSKNEKLFF.

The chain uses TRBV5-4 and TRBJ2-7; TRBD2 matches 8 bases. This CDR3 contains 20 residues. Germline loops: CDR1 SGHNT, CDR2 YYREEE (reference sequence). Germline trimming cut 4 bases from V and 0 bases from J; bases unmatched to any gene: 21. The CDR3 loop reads CASSQGHPGLVGQSSYEQYF. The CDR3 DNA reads TGTGCCAGCAGCCAGGGGCATCCGGGACTAGTCGGCCAAAGCTCCTACGAGCAGTACTTC.

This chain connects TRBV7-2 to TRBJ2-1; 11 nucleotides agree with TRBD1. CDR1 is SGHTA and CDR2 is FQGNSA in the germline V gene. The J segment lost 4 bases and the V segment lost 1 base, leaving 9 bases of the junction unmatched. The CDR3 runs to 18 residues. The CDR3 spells CASSLVGQGVPQYNEQFF. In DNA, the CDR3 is TGTGCCAGCAGCTTAGTGGGACAGGGGGTGCCGCAGTACAATGAGCAGTTCTTC. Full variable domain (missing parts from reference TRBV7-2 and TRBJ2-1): GAGVSQSPSNKVTEKGKDVELRCDPISGHTALYWYRQSLGQGLEFLIYFQGNSAPDKSGLPSDRFSAERTGGSVSTLTIQRTQQEDSAVYLCASSLVGQGVPQYNEQFFGPGTRLTVL.

DNA of the CDR3: TGTGCCAGCAGCTTAAGGGTCGGGACAGGGCAAGAAAAACTGTTTTTT. The encoded protein is CASSLRVGTGQEKLFF. The chain couples TRBV5-6 to TRBJ1-4; 9 bases are shared with TRBD1. V lost 2 bases to trimming and J lost 8 bases; unmatched junction nucleotides: 10. Germline V gene lookup returns CDR1 SGHDT and CDR2 YYEEEE. The CDR3 is made up of 16 amino acids.

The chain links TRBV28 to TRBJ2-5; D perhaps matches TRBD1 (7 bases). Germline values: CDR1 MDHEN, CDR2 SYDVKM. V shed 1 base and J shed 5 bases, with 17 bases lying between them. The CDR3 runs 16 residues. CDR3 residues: CASSLSQGGSMETQYF. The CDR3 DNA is TGTGCCAGCAGTTTATCTCAGGGGGGTAGTATGGAGACCCAGTACTTC.

CDR3 in DNA: TGTGCCATCTCTGGGGACAGGGGGCGGGAGACCCAGTACTTC. Its protein product is CAISGDRGRETQYF. The J gene is TRBJ2-5, the V gene TRBV10-3; 12 bases map to TRBD1. This CDR3 spans 14 amino acids. In germline, CDR1 is ENHRY, CDR2 SYGVKD. Trimming at V came to 8 bases and at J to 5 bases, leaving 6 bases not matched to a gene.

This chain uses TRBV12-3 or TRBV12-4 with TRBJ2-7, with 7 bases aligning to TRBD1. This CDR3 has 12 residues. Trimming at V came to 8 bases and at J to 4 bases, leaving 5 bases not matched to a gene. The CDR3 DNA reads TGTGCCAGCGGCAGGGGGACGTACGAGCAGTACTTC. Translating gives CASGRGTYEQYF.

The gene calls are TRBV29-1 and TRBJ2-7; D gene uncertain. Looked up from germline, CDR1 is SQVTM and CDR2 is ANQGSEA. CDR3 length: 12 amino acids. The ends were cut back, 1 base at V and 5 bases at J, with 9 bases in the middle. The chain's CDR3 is CSVEAGGDEQYF. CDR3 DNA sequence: TGCAGCGTTGAAGCTGGTGGGGACGAGCAGTACTTC.

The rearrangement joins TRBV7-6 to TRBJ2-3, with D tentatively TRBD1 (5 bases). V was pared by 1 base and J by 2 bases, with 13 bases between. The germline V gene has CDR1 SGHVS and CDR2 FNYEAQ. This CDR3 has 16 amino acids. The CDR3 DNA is TGTGCCAGCAGCTTAGGACAGACCCCCCTCACAGATACGCAGTATTTT. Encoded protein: CASSLGQTPLTDTQYF.